Sequencing of this T cell receptor beta chain was carried out in a study of neurological immune-mediated disorders. The sample holds many counts of this clonotype. TCRdb reanalysed the 5' RACE reads using MiXCR and keeps one entry per CDR3 protein. The sample has tens of thousands of distinct CDR3 sequences, 3.5% seen once. The material sequenced was PBMCs. The TCR comes from a woman aged 50 to 60 with multiple sclerosis.

Written as DNA, the CDR3 is TGTGCCAGCAGCTTGGCGACAGGGACATCTTATGGCTACACCTTC. Its translation: CASSLATGTSYGYTF. The rearrangement joins TRBV5-5 to TRBJ1-2; 7 nucleotides line up with TRBD1. The CDR3 runs 15 residues. In germline, CDR1 is SGHKS, CDR2 YYEKEE (reference sequence). Trimming at V came to 0 bases and at J to 5 bases, leaving 7 bases not matched to a gene.